This T cell receptor (beta chain) was obtained from a study of T-cell reconstitution after alpha-beta-depleted transplantation in children. Unique molecular identifiers were built into the TCRbeta library. TCRdb reanalysed the PCR reads using MiXCR and keeps one entry per CDR3 protein. Of 500,000 or so distinct CDR3 sequences listed, less than 35% were seen once; the top ten hold 2% to 3%. The CDR3 runs to 13 residues. Germline CDR1 MNHNS, CDR2 SASEGT. The V end was cut by 6 bases, the J end by 5 bases, with 8 bases between. This clonotype was detected only a few times. The sample in question was PBMCs from the stem cell graft donor, obtained from the stem cell graft. The receptor's source is a human donor who donated a stem cell graft to a child with aplastic anemia. The chain uses TRBV6-1 and TRBJ2-6, with D hard to call. CDR3 region: CASSNGRANVLTF. CDR3 DNA sequence: TGTGCCAGCAGCAATGGTAGGGCCAACGTCCTGACTTTC.